A selection of T cell receptor beta chains follows, all from one sample in a study of STAT5B mutations in CD4+ large granular lymphocyte leukemia. The repertoire was sequenced with immunoSEQ multiplex PCR; TCRdb's copy has only in-frame clones and lacks some. Of about 40,000 clones in the sample, approximately 84% were seen once. The sample comprised CD4+ T cells from blood buffy coats. Receptors were obtained from a human donor in good health. The CDR3 runs from the conserved cysteine through the conserved F or W. A D gene is named only where the DNA matches it firmly. Size is stated for part of the rows, as once, few or many counts, or as a class when the clone is expanded.

>TRBV19|once|-|TRBJ1-5
CASSIQGGLGQPQHF
TGTGCCAGTAGTATACAGGGTGGTCTAGGTCAGCCCCAGCATTTT
>TRBV5-6|-|-|TRBJ1-2
CASSLIQDDYGYTF
TGTGCCAGCAGCTTGATACAGGACGACTATGGCTACACCTTC
>TRBV2|-|-|TRBJ1-5
CASSGGVTVTQPQHF
TGTGCCAGCAGTGGGGGAGTTACAGTCACTCAGCCCCAGCATTTT
>TRBV7-2|-|TRBD1|TRBJ2-1
CASTNRGPIENEQFF
TGTGCCAGCACCAACAGGGGTCCAATTGAGAATGAGCAGTTCTTC
>TRBV5-1|-|TRBD1|TRBJ2-4
CASNQGQGDIQYF
TGCGCCAGCAACCAGGGACAGGGGGACATTCAGTACTTC
>TRBV28|-|TRBD1|TRBJ1-1
CASSSGQGDTEAFF
TGTGCCAGCAGCTCGGGACAGGGAGACACTGAAGCTTTCTTT
>TRBV18|-|-|TRBJ2-2
CASSSRAYTGELFF
TGTGCCAGCTCTTCAAGGGCGTACACCGGGGAGCTGTTTTTT
>TRBV5-1|-|-|TRBJ2-3
CASSLSSGTDTQYF
TGCGCCAGCAGCTTGTCGTCAGGAACAGATACGCAGTATTTT
>TRBV7-6|once|TRBD1|TRBJ2-3
CASSEPGQGVPSTDTQYF
TGTGCCAGCAGCGAACCGGGACAGGGCGTCCCTAGCACAGATACGCAGTATTTT
>TRBV18|-|TRBD2|TRBJ2-3
CASSPPAGVTDTQYF
TGTGCCAGCTCACCTCCCGCGGGGGTCACAGATACGCAGTATTTT
>TRBV11-2|-|-|TRBJ1-2
CASSPSLFSGYTF
TGTGCCAGCAGCCCGTCGTTGTTCAGTGGCTACACCTTC
>TRBV6-6|-|-|TRBJ1-3
CASRDVAGSGNTIYF
TGTGCCAGCAGGGACGTCGCCGGCTCTGGAAACACCATATATTTT
>TRBV20-1|-|-|TRBJ2-1
CSAIPYNEQFF
TGCAGTGCCATCCCATACAATGAGCAGTTCTTC
>TRBV28|-|TRBD2|TRBJ2-4
CASGRGGTANIQYF
TGTGCCAGTGGGCGGGGGGGGACAGCAAACATTCAGTACTTC
>TRBV7-9|-|TRBD2|TRBJ2-1
CASSHSGGYNEQFF
TGTGCCAGCAGCCATAGCGGGGGGTACAATGAGCAGTTCTTC
>TRBV7-9|-|-|TRBJ1-1
CASRMGQTIEAFF
TGTGCCAGCAGGATGGGTCAAACGATTGAAGCTTTCTTT
>TRBV10-3|-|-|TRBJ2-5
CAINQMAGNQETQYF
TGTGCCATCAATCAAATGGCGGGAAACCAAGAGACCCAGTACTTC
>TRBV19|few|-|TRBJ1-1
CASSTNREAEAFF
TGTGCCAGTAGCACAAATCGGGAGGCTGAAGCTTTCTTT
>TRBV2|-|TRBD1|TRBJ2-7
CASSADRGNYEQYF
TGTGCCAGCAGCGCGGACAGGGGGAATTACGAGCAGTACTTC
>TRBV28|-|TRBD1|TRBJ1-4
CASTTGGTGGEKLFF
TGTGCCAGCACCACCGGAGGGACAGGGGGCGAAAAACTGTTTTTT
>TRBV5-1|-|-|TRBJ2-2
CASSSGQRTGELFF
TGCGCCAGCAGCTCCGGACAACGAACCGGGGAGCTGTTTTTT
>TRBV11-3|-|TRBD2|TRBJ2-1
CASSMTSGNYNEQFF
TGTGCCAGCAGCATGACTAGCGGGAATTACAATGAGCAGTTCTTC
>TRBV19|few|TRBD1|TRBJ2-7
CASSTGQEAYEQYF
TGTGCCAGTAGTACAGGACAGGAAGCATACGAGCAGTACTTC
>TRBV5-4|-|-|TRBJ2-7
CASSLAEGSYEQYF
TGTGCCAGCAGCTTGGCCGAGGGATCCTACGAGCAGTACTTC
>TRBV5-1|-|-|TRBJ1-4
CASSSRASVGEKLFF
TGCGCCAGCAGCTCCCGGGCCTCTGTAGGAGAAAAACTGTTTTTT
>TRBV7-2|-|TRBD2|TRBJ2-4
CASSLWLTGGAKNIQYF
TGTGCCAGCAGCTTATGGTTGACGGGGGGGGCCAAAAACATTCAGTACTTC
>TRBV7-2|-|-|TRBJ1-5
CASSRQGLNNQPQHF
TGTGCCAGCAGTCGCCAGGGGTTGAACAATCAGCCCCAGCATTTT
>TRBV5-8|-|TRBD1|TRBJ2-6
CASIYRGPDSGANVLTF
TGTGCCAGCATATACAGGGGACCCGACTCTGGGGCCAACGTCCTGACTTTC
>TRBV6-5|-|-|TRBJ2-5
CASSYTSVGKETQYF
TGTGCCAGCAGTTACACGTCGGTGGGTAAAGAGACCCAGTACTTC
>TRBV5-1|-|-|TRBJ1-1
CASSSNLHGGAFF
TGCGCCAGCAGCTCCAACCTACATGGGGGGGCTTTCTTT
>TRBV6-5|once|-|TRBJ2-5
CASSYSGPEETQYF
TGTGCCAGCAGTTACTCCGGGCCCGAAGAGACCCAGTACTTC
>TRBV5-4|-|-|TRBJ1-1
CASSLAVGDTEAFF
TGTGCCAGCAGCTTGGCCGTAGGGGACACTGAAGCTTTCTTT
>TRBV6-6|-|-|TRBJ2-1
CASSEATHNEQFF
TGTGCCAGCAGTGAGGCTACTCACAATGAGCAGTTCTTC
>TRBV2|-|-|TRBJ2-2
CASSGQGGLSTGELFF
TGTGCCAGCAGTGGGCAGGGGGGTTTGAGCACCGGGGAGCTGTTTTTT
>TRBV7-9|-|TRBD1|TRBJ2-1
CASSSGQSDNEQFF
TGTGCCAGCAGTTCGGGACAGAGTGACAATGAGCAGTTCTTC
>TRBV2|-|-|TRBJ2-1
CASSVGQGLYNEQFF
TGTGCCAGCAGTGTGGGTCAGGGACTTTACAATGAGCAGTTCTTC
>TRBV5-4|-|-|TRBJ1-3
CASSFGPPDGGNTIYF
TGTGCCAGCAGCTTCGGGCCGCCAGACGGCGGAAACACCATATATTTT
>TRBV19|few|-|TRBJ1-2
CASGVNMGNYGYTF
TGTGCCAGTGGGGTAAACATGGGGAACTATGGCTACACCTTC
>TRBV30|-|TRBD2|TRBJ2-1
CAWRAGYYNEQFF
TGTGCCTGGAGAGCGGGGTATTACAATGAGCAGTTCTTC
>TRBV9|-|-|TRBJ1-2
CASSEFGQGLANYGYTF
TGTGCCAGCAGTGAATTTGGGCAGGGTTTGGCTAACTATGGCTACACCTTC
>TRBV11-3|-|-|TRBJ2-1
CASSLRHFDEQFF
TGTGCCAGCAGCCTTAGACACTTTGATGAGCAGTTCTTC
>TRBV7-2|once|-|TRBJ2-3
CASSLAGELTDTQYF
TGTGCCAGCAGCTTAGCGGGGGAGCTCACAGATACGCAGTATTTT
>TRBV5-1|once|-|TRBJ1-3
CASSLEAGEGNTIYF
TGCGCCAGCAGCTTGGAGGCAGGGGAAGGAAACACCATATATTTT
>TRBV18|-|TRBD1|TRBJ2-5
CASSPPGQVRETQYF
TGTGCCAGCTCACCACCCGGACAGGTACGGGAGACCCAGTACTTC
>TRBV5-6|-|-|TRBJ2-2
CASRSDTGELFF
TGTGCCAGCAGGTCCGACACCGGGGAGCTGTTTTTT
>TRBV6-6|-|-|TRBJ1-6
CASRTGDSPLHF
TGTGCCAGCAGAACCGGGGATTCACCCCTCCACTTT
>TRBV14|-|-|TRBJ2-7
CASSRMGAGYYEQYF
TGTGCCAGCAGCCGGATGGGGGCTGGCTACTACGAGCAGTACTTC
>TRBV6-1|-|-|TRBJ2-2
CASSEAPNTGELFF
TGTGCCAGCAGTGAAGCTCCGAACACCGGGGAGCTGTTTTTT
>TRBV4-1|once|-|TRBJ1-5
CASSQDRSGGPNQPQHF
TGCGCCAGCAGCCAAGATAGGTCGGGGGGACCCAATCAGCCCCAGCATTTT
>TRBV7-9|-|-|TRBJ1-1
CASRPTEEAFF
TGTGCCAGCAGACCGACTGAGGAAGCTTTCTTT
>TRBV7-9|-|-|TRBJ2-1
CASSLSLPQFF
TGTGCCAGCAGCTTGAGCTTGCCCCAGTTCTTC
>TRBV30|once|-|TRBJ1-1
CAWSVLPTGNTEAFF
TGTGCCTGGAGTGTTCTTCCTACAGGGAACACTGAAGCTTTCTTT
>TRBV9|few|TRBD2|TRBJ2-7
CASSTRLAGGQHEQYF
TGTGCCAGCAGCACCAGACTAGCGGGGGGGCAGCACGAGCAGTACTTC
>TRBV28|-|-|TRBJ2-7
CASSFLAYEQYF
TGTGCCAGCAGTTTTTTGGCCTACGAGCAGTACTTC
>TRBV7-9|-|-|TRBJ1-6
CASSSPGLSSPLHF
TGTGCCAGCAGCAGCCCGGGGCTCAGCTCACCCCTCCACTTT
>TRBV6-5|-|-|TRBJ1-6
CASSYRDITPLHF
TGTGCCAGCAGTTACCGAGACATCACGCCCCTCCACTTT
>TRBV5-1|-|-|TRBJ1-1
CASSWGVRDTKNTEAFF
TGCGCCAGCAGCTGGGGCGTCCGGGACACGAAGAACACTGAAGCTTTCTTT
>TRBV11-2|few|-|TRBJ1-4
CASSLISGEKLFF
TGTGCCAGCAGCCTCATTTCGGGTGAAAAACTGTTTTTT